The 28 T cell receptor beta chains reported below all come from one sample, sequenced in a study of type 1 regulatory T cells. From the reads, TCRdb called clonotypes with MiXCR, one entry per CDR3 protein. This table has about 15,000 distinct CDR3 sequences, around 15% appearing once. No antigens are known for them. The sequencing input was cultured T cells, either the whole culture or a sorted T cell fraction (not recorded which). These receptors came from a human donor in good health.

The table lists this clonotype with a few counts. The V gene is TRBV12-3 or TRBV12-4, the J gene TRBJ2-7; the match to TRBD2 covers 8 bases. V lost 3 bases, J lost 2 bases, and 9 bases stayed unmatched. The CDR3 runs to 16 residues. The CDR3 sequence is CASSLISGNRAYEQYF. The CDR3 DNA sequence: TGTGCCAGCAGTTTGATTAGCGGGAATCGGGCCTACGAGCAGTACTTC.

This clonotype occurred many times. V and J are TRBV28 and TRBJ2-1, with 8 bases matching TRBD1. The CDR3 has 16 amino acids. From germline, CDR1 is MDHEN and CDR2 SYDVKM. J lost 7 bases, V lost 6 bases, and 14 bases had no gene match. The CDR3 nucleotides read TGTGCCAGCAGCTCCCGACCGGGACAGGTTCCTAATGAGCAGTTCTTC. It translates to CASSSRPGQVPNEQFF.

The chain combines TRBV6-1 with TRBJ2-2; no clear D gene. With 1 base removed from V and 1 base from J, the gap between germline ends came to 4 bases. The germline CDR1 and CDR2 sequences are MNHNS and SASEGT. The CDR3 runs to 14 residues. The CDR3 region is CASSEDLNTGELFF. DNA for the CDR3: TGTGCCAGCAGTGAAGACTTGAACACCGGGGAGCTGTTTTTT.

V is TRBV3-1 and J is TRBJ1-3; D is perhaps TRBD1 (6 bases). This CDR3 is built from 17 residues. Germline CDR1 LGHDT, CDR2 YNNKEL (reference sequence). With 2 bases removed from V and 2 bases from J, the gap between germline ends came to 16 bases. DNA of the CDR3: TGTGCCAGCAGCCAACTTGGGGGCAGTGGTCCTGGAAACACCATATATTTT. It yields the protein CASSQLGGSGPGNTIYF.

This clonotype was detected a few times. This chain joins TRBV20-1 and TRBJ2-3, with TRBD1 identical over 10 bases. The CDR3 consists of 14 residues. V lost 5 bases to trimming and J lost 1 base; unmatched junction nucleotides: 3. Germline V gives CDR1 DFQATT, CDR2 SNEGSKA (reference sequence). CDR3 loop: CSAGQGDGTDTQYF. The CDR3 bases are TGCAGTGCTGGACAGGGGGATGGCACAGATACGCAGTATTTT.

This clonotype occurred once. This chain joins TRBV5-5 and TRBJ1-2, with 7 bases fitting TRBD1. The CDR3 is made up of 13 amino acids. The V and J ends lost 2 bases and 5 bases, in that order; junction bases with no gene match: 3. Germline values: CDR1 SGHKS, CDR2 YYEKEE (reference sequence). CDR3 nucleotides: TGTGCCAGCAGCTTATCAGGGGGTTATGGCTACACCTTC. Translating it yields CASSLSGGYGYTF.

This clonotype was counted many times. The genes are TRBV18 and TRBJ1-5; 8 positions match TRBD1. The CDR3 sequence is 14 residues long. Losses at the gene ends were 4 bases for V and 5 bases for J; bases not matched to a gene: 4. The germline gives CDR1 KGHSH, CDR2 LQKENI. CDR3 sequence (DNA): TGTGCCAGCTCACGTCAACAGGGGGATCAGCCCCAGCATTTT. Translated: CASSRQQGDQPQHF.

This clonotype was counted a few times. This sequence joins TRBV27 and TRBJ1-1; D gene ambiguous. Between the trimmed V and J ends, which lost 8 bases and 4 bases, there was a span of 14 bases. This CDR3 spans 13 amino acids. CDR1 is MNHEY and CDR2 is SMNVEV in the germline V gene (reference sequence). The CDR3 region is CASRPTRSTEAFF. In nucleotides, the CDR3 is TGTGCCAGCCGGCCTACAAGGAGCACTGAAGCTTTCTTT.

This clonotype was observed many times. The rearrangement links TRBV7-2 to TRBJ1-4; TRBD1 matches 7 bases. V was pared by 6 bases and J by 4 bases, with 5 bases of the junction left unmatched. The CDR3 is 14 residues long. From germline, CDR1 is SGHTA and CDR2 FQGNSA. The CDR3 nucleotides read TGTGCCAGCAGACGGGACAGAAATAATGAAAAACTGTTTTTT. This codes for CASRRDRNNEKLFF.

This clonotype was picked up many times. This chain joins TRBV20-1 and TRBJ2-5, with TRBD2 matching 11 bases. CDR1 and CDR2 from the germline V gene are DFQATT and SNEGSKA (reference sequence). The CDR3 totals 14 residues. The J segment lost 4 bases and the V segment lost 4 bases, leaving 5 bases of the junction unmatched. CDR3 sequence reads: CSAKLAGVLETQYF. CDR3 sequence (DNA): TGCAGTGCTAAACTAGCGGGAGTTTTAGAGACCCAGTACTTC.

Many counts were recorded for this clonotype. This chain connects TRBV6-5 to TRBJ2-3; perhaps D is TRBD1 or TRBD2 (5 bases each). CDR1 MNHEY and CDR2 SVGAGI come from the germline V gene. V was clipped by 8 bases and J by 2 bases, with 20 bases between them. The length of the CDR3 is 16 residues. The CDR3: CASGTPGPLLTDTQYF. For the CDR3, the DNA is TGTGCCAGCGGTACACCGGGACCCCTCCTCACAGATACGCAGTATTTT.

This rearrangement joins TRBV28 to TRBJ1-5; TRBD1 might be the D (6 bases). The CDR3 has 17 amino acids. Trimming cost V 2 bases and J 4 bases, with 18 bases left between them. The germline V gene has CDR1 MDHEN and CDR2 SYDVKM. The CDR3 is CASSLPPGGALNQPQHF. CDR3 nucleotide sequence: TGTGCCAGCAGTTTACCCCCGGGGGGCGCTCTGAATCAGCCCCAGCATTTT.

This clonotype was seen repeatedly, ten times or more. The CDR3 sequence: CASSPPRGLTYHEQFF. DNA for the CDR3: TGTGCCAGCAGCCCCCCCCGGGGACTTACTTACCATGAGCAGTTCTTC. The chain employs TRBV3-1 and TRBJ2-1; maybe TRBD2 (6 bases). Trimming removed 4 bases from V and 8 bases from J, with 21 bases in between. The CDR3 has 16 residues. The germline gives CDR1 LGHDT, CDR2 YNNKEL (reference sequence).

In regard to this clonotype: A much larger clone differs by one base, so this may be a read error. The CDR3 DNA sequence: TGCAGTGCTAGAGATTCCAGGGAACGAGATGCGCAGTATTTT. It specifies CSARDSRERDAQYF. The chain recombines TRBV20-1 with TRBJ2-3; D possibly corresponds to TRBD1 (5 bases). The germline gives CDR1 DFQATT, CDR2 SNEGSKA (reference sequence). This CDR3 is 14 amino acids long.

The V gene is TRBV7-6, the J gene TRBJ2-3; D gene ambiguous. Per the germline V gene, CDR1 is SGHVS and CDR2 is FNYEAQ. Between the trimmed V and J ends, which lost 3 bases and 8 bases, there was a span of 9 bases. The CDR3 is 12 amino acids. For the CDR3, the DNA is TGTGCCAGCAGCTTCAGAACGGGTACGCAGTATTTT. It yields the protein CASSFRTGTQYF.

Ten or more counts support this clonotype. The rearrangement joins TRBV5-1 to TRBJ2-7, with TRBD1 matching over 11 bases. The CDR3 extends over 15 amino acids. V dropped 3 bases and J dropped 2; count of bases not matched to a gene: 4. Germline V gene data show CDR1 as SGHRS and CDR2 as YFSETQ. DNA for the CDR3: TGCGCCAGCAGCTGGGGACAGGGGGATCCCTACGAGCAGTACTTC. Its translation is CASSWGQGDPYEQYF. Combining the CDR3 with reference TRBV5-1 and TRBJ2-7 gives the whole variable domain KAGVTQTPRYLIKTRGQQVTLSCSPISGHRSVSWYQQTPGQGLQFLFEYFSETQRNKGNFPGRFSGRQFSNSRSEMNVSTLELGDSALYLCASSWGQGDPYEQYFGPGTRLTVT.

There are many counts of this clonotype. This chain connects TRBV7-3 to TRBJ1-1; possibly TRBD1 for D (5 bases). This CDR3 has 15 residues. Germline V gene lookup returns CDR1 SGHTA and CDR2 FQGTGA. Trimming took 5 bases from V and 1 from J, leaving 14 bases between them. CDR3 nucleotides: TGTGCCAGCAGCACTGACAGTCTAGCGAACACTGAAGCTTTCTTT. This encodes CASSTDSLANTEAFF.

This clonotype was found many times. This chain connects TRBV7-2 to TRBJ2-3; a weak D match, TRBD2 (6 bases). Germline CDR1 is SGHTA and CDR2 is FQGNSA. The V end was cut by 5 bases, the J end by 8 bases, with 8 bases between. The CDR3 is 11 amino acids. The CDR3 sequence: CASSLSGTQYF. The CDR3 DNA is TGTGCCAGCAGCCTTAGCGGTACGCAGTATTTT.

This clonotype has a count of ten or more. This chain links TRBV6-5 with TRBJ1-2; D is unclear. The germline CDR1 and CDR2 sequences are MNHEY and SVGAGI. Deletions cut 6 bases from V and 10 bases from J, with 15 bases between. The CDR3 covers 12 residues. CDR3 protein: CASSPNHLAYTF. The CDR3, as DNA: TGTGCCAGCAGCCCTAACCACTTAGCCTACACCTTC.

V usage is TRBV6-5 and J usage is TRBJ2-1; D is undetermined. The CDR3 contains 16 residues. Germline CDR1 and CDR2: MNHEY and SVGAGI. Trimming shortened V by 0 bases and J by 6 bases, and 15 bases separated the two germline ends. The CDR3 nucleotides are TGTGCCAGCAGTTACTCGACTTTCCCGGGTGGCAATGAGCAGTTCTTC. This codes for CASSYSTFPGGNEQFF.

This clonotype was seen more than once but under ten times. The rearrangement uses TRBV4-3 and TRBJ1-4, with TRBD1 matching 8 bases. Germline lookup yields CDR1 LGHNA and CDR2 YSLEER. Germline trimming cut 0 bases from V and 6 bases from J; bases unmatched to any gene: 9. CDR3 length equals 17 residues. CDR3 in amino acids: CASSQDAGGAIYEKLFF. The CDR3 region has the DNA TGCGCCAGCAGCCAAGATGCAGGGGGCGCGATATATGAAAAACTGTTTTTT.

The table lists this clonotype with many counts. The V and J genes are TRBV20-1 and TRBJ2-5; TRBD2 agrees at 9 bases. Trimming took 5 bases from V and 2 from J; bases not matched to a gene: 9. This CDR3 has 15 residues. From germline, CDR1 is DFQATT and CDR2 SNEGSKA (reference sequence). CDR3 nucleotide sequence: TGCAGTGCTCAGAGGGGGCTAGCGGGACAAGAGACCCAGTACTTC. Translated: CSAQRGLAGQETQYF.

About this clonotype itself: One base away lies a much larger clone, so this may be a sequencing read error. CDR3 sequence reads: CASSIGRANDQFF. The CDR3 DNA reads TGTGCCAGTAGTATCGGCAGGGCCAATGACCAGTTCTTC. The V call is TRBV19, the J call TRBJ2-1, with a tentative D call TRBD1 (5 bases). The CDR3 has 13 residues. Germline CDR1 is LNHDA and CDR2 is SQIVND (reference sequence).

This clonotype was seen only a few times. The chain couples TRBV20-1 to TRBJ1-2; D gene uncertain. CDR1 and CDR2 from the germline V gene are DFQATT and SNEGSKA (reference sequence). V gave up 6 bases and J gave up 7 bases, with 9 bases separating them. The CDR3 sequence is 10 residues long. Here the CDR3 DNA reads TGCAGTGCCCGGACTGCTGGCTACACCTTC. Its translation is CSARTAGYTF.

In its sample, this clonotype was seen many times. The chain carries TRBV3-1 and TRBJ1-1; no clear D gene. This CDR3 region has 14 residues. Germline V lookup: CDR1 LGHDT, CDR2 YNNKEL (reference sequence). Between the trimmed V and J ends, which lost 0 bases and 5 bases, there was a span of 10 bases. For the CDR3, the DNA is TGTGCCAGCAGCCAAGAAGAAGGAGCGACTGAAGCTTTCTTT. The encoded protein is CASSQEEGATEAFF.

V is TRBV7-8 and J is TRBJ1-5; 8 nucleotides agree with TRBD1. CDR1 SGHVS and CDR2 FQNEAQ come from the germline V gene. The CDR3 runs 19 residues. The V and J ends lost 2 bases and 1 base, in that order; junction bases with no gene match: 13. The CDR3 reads CASSLRQGRTGTSNQPQHF. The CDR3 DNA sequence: TGTGCCAGCAGCTTAAGACAGGGGCGGACTGGGACAAGCAATCAGCCCCAGCATTTT. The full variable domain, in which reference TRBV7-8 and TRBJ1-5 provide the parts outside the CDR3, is GAGVSQSPRYKVAKRGQDVALRCDPISGHVSLFWYQQALGQGPEFLTYFQNEAQLDKSGLPSDRFFAERPEGSVSTLKIQRTQQEDSAVYLCASSLRQGRTGTSNQPQHFGDGTRLSIL.

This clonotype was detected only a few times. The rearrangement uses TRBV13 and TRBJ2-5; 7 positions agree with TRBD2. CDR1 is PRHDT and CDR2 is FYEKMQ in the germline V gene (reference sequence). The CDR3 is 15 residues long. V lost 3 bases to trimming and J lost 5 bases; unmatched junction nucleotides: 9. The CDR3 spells CASSLRGGPSETQYF. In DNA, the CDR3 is TGTGCCAGCAGCTTGAGGGGAGGGCCCTCGGAGACCCAGTACTTC.

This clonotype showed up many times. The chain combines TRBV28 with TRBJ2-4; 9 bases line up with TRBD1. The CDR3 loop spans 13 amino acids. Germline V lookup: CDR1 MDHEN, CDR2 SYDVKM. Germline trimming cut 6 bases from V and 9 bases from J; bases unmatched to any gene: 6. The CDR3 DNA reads TGTGCCAGCAGCCGACAGGGGGTCGCCATTCAGTACTTC. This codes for CASSRQGVAIQYF.